This TCR beta chain derives from a study of T cell responses to AZD1222 COVID-19 vaccine. Turning to this clone: Antigen specificity is unknown.

Second-dose recipients at about 4 or about 12 weeks were treated as one pooled group. The data were produced by immunoSEQ multiplex PCR, yet TCRdb's version contains in-frame clones alone and is incomplete. The sample carries about 270,000 clones, roughly 93% recorded once. The CDR3 extends over 13 amino acids. Trimming left V 3 bases short and J 9 bases short, with 9 bases between. Germline V gene data show CDR1 as SGHTA and CDR2 as FQGNSA. Whole-study findings and limits: Breadth and depth of Spike-specific TCRs rose after two AZD1222 doses. Donors skewed white British and female; clonal diversity was possibly underestimated. Baseline seropositivity characterized only a handful of AZD1222 recipients.

The starting material was peripheral blood, obtained 28 days after the second AZD1222 dose. The clonotype was recovered from an adult who received the AZD1222 COVID-19 vaccine. This chain joins TRBV7-2 and TRBJ1-6; D uncertain. The CDR3 DNA is TGTGCCAGCAGCTTGCCTGGCGCTTCACCCCTCCACTTT. Its translation: CASSLPGASPLHF.